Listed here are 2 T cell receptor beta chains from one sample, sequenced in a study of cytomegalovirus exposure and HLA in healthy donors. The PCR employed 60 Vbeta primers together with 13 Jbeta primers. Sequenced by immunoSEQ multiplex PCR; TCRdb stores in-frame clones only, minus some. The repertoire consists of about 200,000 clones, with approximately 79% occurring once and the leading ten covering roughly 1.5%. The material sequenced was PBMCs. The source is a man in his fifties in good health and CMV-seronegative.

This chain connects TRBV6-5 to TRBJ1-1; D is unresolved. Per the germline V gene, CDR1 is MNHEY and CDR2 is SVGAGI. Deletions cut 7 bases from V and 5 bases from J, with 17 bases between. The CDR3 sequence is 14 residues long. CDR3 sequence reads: CASMKRGMDTEAFF. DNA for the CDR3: TGTGCCAGCATGAAACGAGGGATGGATACTGAAGCTTTCTTT.

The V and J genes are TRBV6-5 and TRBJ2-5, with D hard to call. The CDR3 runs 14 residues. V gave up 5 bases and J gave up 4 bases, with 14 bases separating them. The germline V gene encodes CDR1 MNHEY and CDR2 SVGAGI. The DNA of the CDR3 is TGTGCCAGCAGTATCTCCGACGCAGGAGAGACCCAGTACTTC. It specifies CASSISDAGETQYF.